A selection of T cell receptor beta chains follows, all from one sample in a study of T cell changes during pregnancy in multiple sclerosis. TCRdb's copy holds only in-frame clones and misses some; the assay was immunoSEQ multiplex PCR. The sample lists 70,000 to 95,000 clones; about 94% were seen once. This specimen was peripheral blood, taken in the third trimester of pregnancy. The receptors derive from a female donor with multiple sclerosis, enrolled in a pregnancy study. Both conserved end residues are part of each CDR3.

V | length | CDR3
TRBV9 | 14 | CASSGSQGQETQYF
TRBV30 | 15 | CAWSTWGGENTEAFF
TRBV27 | 13 | CASSFGLYNEQFF
TRBV6-5 | 13 | CASSYGTVSEQYF
TRBV4-2 | 14 | CASSPGQGFHEQYF
TRBV28 | 15 | CASSAPRGLSTEAFF
TRBV27 | 13 | CASSLAITGEQYF
TRBV7-8 | 15 | CASSLENRVYTEAFF
TRBV7-6 | 12 | CASSASPYEQYF
TRBV7-2 | 15 | CASSPSRVNTGELFF
TRBV18 | 14 | CASSGRQGIGGYTF
TRBV11-2 | 13 | CASSLILTGELFF
TRBV30 | 14 | CAWSPLRTRSGYTF
TRBV19 | 15 | CASKRGGRSNQPQHF
TRBV18 | 13 | CASSPDRGETQYF
TRBV13 | 14 | CASSMPQQGAEAFF
TRBV14 | 14 | CASSRDFGTDTQYF
TRBV6-1 | 13 | CASRPWTSYEQYF
TRBV15 | 12 | CATSRDGRGAFF
TRBV13 | 16 | CASRYTSGLAKNIQYF
TRBV9 | 14 | CASSAVGQGLSYTF
TRBV28 | 18 | CASTLWGPGGGSHNEQFF
TRBV28 | 13 | CAGQDRNTDTQYF
TRBV4-2 | 12 | CASSHPGERIYF
TRBV19 | 15 | CASSFGTGGSYEQYF
TRBV18 | 17 | CASSRLQGAKGANVLTF
TRBV20-1 | 10 | CSARGNEQYF
TRBV10-3 | 12 | CAISELADTQYF
TRBV19 | 11 | CASTSTDTQYF
TRBV7-9 | 11 | CASSFTYEQYF
TRBV5-4 | 15 | CASSSSGQLDNEQFF
TRBV5-8 | 12 | CASRARANVLTF
TRBV19 | 19 | CASTPGLAGGPPSTDTQYF
TRBV7-2 | 12 | CASSHPGNEQYF
TRBV7-2 | 15 | CASSLEARQIYGYTF
TRBV13 | 14 | CASSLGQGGGELFF
TRBV6-5 | 13 | CASNLIQGTEAFF
TRBV11-2 | 14 | CASSFNLAYNEQFF
TRBV7-6 | 15 | CASSAGLPANYGYTF
TRBV7-9 | 18 | CASSPPRRDRASTGELFF
TRBV6-4 | 16 | CASSDSAGSSYNEQFF
TRBV18 | 13 | CASSLVGDQPQHF